This T cell receptor beta chain emerged from a study of T cell changes during pregnancy in multiple sclerosis (dated by TCRdb to about 2019). For the study in its entirety: The study examined how the T cell repertoire changed over the course of pregnancy in women with multiple sclerosis.

Libraries were made using the immunoSEQ multiplex PCR assay. Sourced from immuneACCESS, this table was stored by TCRdb with only in-frame sequences that have V and J called. A share of the clones is absent; for the studies checked, an unresolved V gene accounts for under half, and the remainder has no known explanation. The sample contains about 38,000 clones, about nine tenths of them found a single time. The ten top clones hold roughly 0.38% of the sample. From a lookup of the germline V gene, CDR1 and CDR2 are SGDLS and YYNGEE. V trim: 3 bases; J trim: 3 bases; unmatched bases: 3. From the cysteine through the phenylalanine, the CDR3 covers 13 amino acids. Only the CDR3 part of the read is kept: 39 bases, read in frame from the first base. Details on this clone: What antigen it recognizes has not been identified. Within one base of it there is no much larger clone, and no base qualities were kept.

This sample comprised CD4+ T cells from peripheral blood mononuclear cells, obtained after pregnancy. The origin of this receptor is a female donor in good health, enrolled as a control in a pregnancy study. The V and J genes are TRBV9 and TRBJ2-7, with TRBD2 identical over 7 junction bases. CDR3 region: CASSERGGYEQYF. The DNA sequence is given as TGTGCCAGCAGCGAGCGGGGAGGCTACGAGCAGTACTTC. Here the CDR3 is joined to the reference TRBV9 and TRBJ2-7 genes, and the full variable domain is: DSGVTQTPKHLITATGQRVTLRCSPRSGDLSVYWYQQSLDQGLQFLIQYYNGEERAKGNILERFSAQQFPDLHSELNLSSLELGDSALYFCASSERGGYEQYFGPGTRLTVT.